The rows below give T cell receptor beta chains drawn from one sample of a study of blood T cell repertoires in COVID-19. Method: immunoSEQ multiplex PCR; TCRdb's copy keeps in-frame clones and lacks some. The profile shows 35,000 to 55,000 clones, over 90% of them singletons. Input material: peripheral blood. These receptors originate from a human donor in a cohort sampled during active COVID-19. Both conserved end residues are part of each CDR3. A D gene is named only where the DNA matches it firmly. The listing skips clone size in some rows; elsewhere it reads once, few, many or a size class.

TRBV3-1/TRBV3-2,-,-,TRBJ1-1,CASSQEKDTGAFF,TGTGCCAGCAGCCAAGAGAAGGACACAGGCGCTTTCTTT
TRBV6-6,TRBD1,-,TRBJ2-1,CASSLQGAAYNEQFF,TGTGCCAGCAGTTTACAGGGGGCCGCCTACAATGAGCAGTTCTTC
TRBV2,-,few,TRBJ2-5,CASSESRVRETQYF,TGTGCCAGCAGTGAGTCGAGAGTAAGAGAGACCCAGTACTTC
TRBV5-1,TRBD2,-,TRBJ2-5,CASSLEGLAVQETQYF,TGCGCCAGCAGCTTGGAGGGACTAGCGGTACAAGAGACCCAGTACTTC
TRBV7-9,TRBD1,-,TRBJ2-7,CASSPLRQGAQEQYF,TGTGCCAGCAGCCCCCTAAGACAGGGGGCGCAGGAGCAGTACTTC
TRBV6-6,TRBD2,-,TRBJ2-3,CASNPGGLSTDTQYF,TGTGCCAGCAATCCGGGAGGGCTTAGCACAGATACGCAGTATTTT
TRBV9,-,-,TRBJ2-1,CASSPSGGSWDNEQFF,TGTGCCAGCAGCCCAAGTGGAGGGAGTTGGGACAATGAGCAGTTCTTC
TRBV2,-,-,TRBJ2-3,CASSIEGSTDTQYF,TGTGCCAGCAGCATAGAGGGAAGCACAGATACGCAGTATTTT
TRBV30,-,few,TRBJ2-7,CACTNRGISSYEQYF,TGTGCCTGTACGAATCGCGGGATATCCTCCTACGAGCAGTACTTC
TRBV13,TRBD1,-,TRBJ2-7,CASSYRTGRDEQYF,TGTGCCAGCAGCTACCGGACAGGGAGAGACGAGCAGTACTTC
TRBV4-3,-,-,TRBJ1-3,CASSQGGEMNLGNTIYF,TGCGCCAGCAGCCAGGGGGGGGAAATGAACTTGGGAAACACCATATATTTT
TRBV3-1/TRBV3-2,-,-,TRBJ2-5,CASSHKHSQALEYF,TGTGCCAGCAGCCATAAACACAGCCAAGCATTAGAGTACTTC
TRBV5-4,-,-,TRBJ2-6,CASRAYSGANVLTF,TGTGCCAGCAGAGCCTACTCTGGGGCCAACGTCCTGACTTTC
TRBV15,-,-,TRBJ2-7,CATSRDLRYSGEQYF,TGTGCCACCAGCAGAGATCTAAGATACTCGGGGGAGCAGTACTTC
TRBV5-5,TRBD1,-,TRBJ1-3,CASSLFGGQDHSGNTIYF,TGTGCCAGCAGCTTGTTCGGGGGACAGGACCACTCTGGAAACACCATATATTTT
TRBV28,TRBD1,-,TRBJ1-1,CAGRQGASEAFF,TGTGCCGGGAGGCAGGGGGCTTCAGAAGCTTTCTTT
TRBV10-3,-,-,TRBJ2-7,CAISPTGSYEQYF,TGTGCCATCTCTCCTACGGGCTCCTACGAGCAGTACTTC
TRBV21-1,-,-,TRBJ2-3,CASSKRGGSLADTQYF,TGTGCCAGCAGCAAAAGGGGGGGGTCGTTGGCAGATACGCAGTATTTT
TRBV14,-,-,TRBJ1-1,CASSPIRAGKPEAFF,TGTGCCAGCAGCCCTATCAGGGCTGGAAAGCCTGAAGCTTTCTTT
TRBV11-2,-,-,TRBJ2-1,CASSFNRVGDEQFF,TGTGCCAGCAGCTTTAACAGGGTTGGGGATGAGCAGTTCTTC
TRBV2,-,-,TRBJ2-1,CASSEALFGYNEQFF,TGTGCCAGCAGTGAAGCGCTTTTCGGGTACAATGAGCAGTTCTTC
TRBV4-3,-,-,TRBJ1-3,CASSQHRGTTGNTIYF,TGCGCCAGCAGCCAACATAGGGGAACTACTGGAAACACCATATATTTT
TRBV18,-,-,TRBJ2-3,CASSPPGLSGTDTQYF,TGTGCCAGCTCACCACCGGGGCTAAGCGGCACAGATACGCAGTATTTT
TRBV9,TRBD1,-,TRBJ1-1,CASSSGGTEAFF,TGTGCCAGCAGCTCAGGGGGCACTGAAGCTTTCTTT
TRBV6-2/TRBV6-3,-,-,TRBJ2-7,CASSRPGISSYEQYF,TGTGCCAGCAGCCGGCCAGGGATTTCTTCCTACGAGCAGTACTTC
TRBV5-1,-,-,TRBJ1-6,CASSLNNNSPLHF,TGCGCCAGCAGCTTAAATAATAATTCACCCCTCCACTTT
TRBV3-1/TRBV3-2,TRBD2,once,TRBJ2-3,CASSHRTSGSPDTQYF,TGTGCCAGCAGCCACCGGACTAGCGGGAGCCCAGATACGCAGTATTTT